The 32 T cell receptor beta chains below were found in one sample sequenced in a study of shared clonotypes between healthy human individuals. Only in-frame clones appear in the TCRdb table, and some are missing; sequencing was by immunoSEQ multiplex PCR. Here the sample spans approximately 340,000 clones, around 79% being singletons. The sequencing sample was made of memory CD4+ T cells sorted from blood. The subset denotes: CD45RA-negative fraction. The receptors derive from a man younger than 40 in good health.

In this sample, this clone turned up many times. The rearrangement uses TRBV29-1 and TRBJ2-5, with a weak D call TRBD1 (6 bases). Germline V lookup: CDR1 SQVTM, CDR2 ANQGSEA. The CDR3 is made up of 13 amino acids. V lost 6 bases, J lost 4 bases, and 15 bases lay in between. CDR3 sequence reads: CSVVQGSGETQYF. CDR3 coding DNA: TGCAGCGTCGTACAGGGAAGCGGAGAGACCCAGTACTTC.

With respect to this clone: Germline is not matched at one junction end, which may reflect a read error. This rearrangement joins TRBV4-1 to TRBJ1-2; D call uncertain. Germline CDR1 MGHRA, CDR2 YSYEKL. CDR3 length: 14 residues. CDR3 in amino acids: CASSQDSKRSGDNF. The CDR3 DNA is TGCGCCAGCAGCCAAGATTCTAAGAGGTCTGGCGACAACTTC.

The chain joins TRBV4-2 to TRBJ2-7; a weak D match, TRBD2 (6 bases). This CDR3 has 14 residues. The V gene's germline CDR1 is LGHNA and CDR2 YNFKEQ. V dropped 1 base and J dropped 4 bases, with 11 bases sitting between them. The CDR3 coding sequence is TGTGCCAGCAGCCAAGCAGCGGGTGGATACGAGCAGTACTTC. It translates to CASSQAAGGYEQYF.

The V call is TRBV7-2, the J call TRBJ1-2; 8 nucleotides match TRBD1. The CDR3 runs to 14 residues. V was pared by 5 bases and J by 4 bases, with 6 bases of the junction left unmatched. Germline V gene data show CDR1 as SGHTA and CDR2 as FQGNSA. The DNA for the CDR3 is TGTGCCAGCAGCCGCGACAGGGGCTTCTATGGCTACACCTTC. This encodes CASSRDRGFYGYTF.

V usage is TRBV2 and J usage is TRBJ1-1; D is perhaps TRBD1 (5 bases). The CDR3 has 14 residues. Between the trimmed V and J ends, which lost 4 bases and 5 bases, there was a span of 14 bases. Germline loops: CDR1 SNHLY, CDR2 FYNNEI. This CDR3 is CASSVRGVGTEAFF. CDR3 sequence (DNA): TGTGCCAGCAGTGTCCGGGGGGTTGGAACTGAAGCTTTCTTT.

V usage is TRBV4-3 and J usage is TRBJ2-2, with D uncertain. V lost 1 base, J lost 3 bases, and 9 bases lay in between. There are 15 residues in the CDR3. Germline assignment: CDR1 LGHNA and CDR2 YSLEER. The CDR3 DNA sequence: TGCGCCAGCAGCCAAGTAGGCGCGCACACCGGGGAGCTGTTTTTT. Translation: CASSQVGAHTGELFF.

For the CDR3, the DNA is TGTGCCAGCAGCCCACAGACTAGCGGGAGCACCGGGGAGCTGTTTTTT. Protein product: CASSPQTSGSTGELFF. This sequence joins TRBV7-3 and TRBJ2-2, with 12 bases that match TRBD2. CDR1 SGHTA and CDR2 FQGTGA come from the germline V gene. The trim removed 5 bases at V and 4 bases at J, leaving 5 bases unmatched. The CDR3 has 16 residues.

V usage is TRBV28 and J usage is TRBJ2-5, with D maybe TRBD2 (8 bases). CDR1 MDHEN and CDR2 SYDVKM come from the germline V gene. The CDR3 covers 13 residues. V lost 8 bases and J 5 bases, leaving 15 bases between the germline ends. CDR3 coding DNA: TGTGCCAGCCGGGGGGGAGGGGGCGAGACCCAGTACTTC. It codes for CASRGGGGETQYF.

The chain employs TRBV5-4 and TRBJ2-1; D is perhaps TRBD1 (6 bases). This CDR3 has 13 residues. The V end lost 1 base, the J end lost 7 bases, and 9 bases lay between the germline ends. Germline lookup yields CDR1 SGHNT and CDR2 YYREEE (reference sequence). CDR3 sequence (DNA): TGTGCCAGCAGCTTGACAGGGCAAAATGAGCAGTTCTTC. This gives the protein CASSLTGQNEQFF.

This clone was found a few times. CDR3: CRGWQGTTYEQYF. Written as DNA, the CDR3 is TGTCGAGGGTGGCAGGGAACCACCTACGAGCAGTACTTC. V gene TRBV21-1 combines with J gene TRBJ2-7. TRBV21-1 is a documented pseudogene. The CDR3 runs 13 residues.

The chain carries TRBV15 and TRBJ2-4; D is possibly TRBD2 (5 bases). V was clipped by 5 bases and J by 0 bases, with 8 bases between them. The CDR3 has 14 amino acids. Germline V gene sequence: CDR1 LNHNV, CDR2 YYDKDF (reference sequence). The chain's CDR3 is CATSEGLAKNIQYF. For the CDR3, the DNA is TGTGCCACCAGCGAAGGACTAGCCAAAAACATTCAGTACTTC.

The rearrangement joins TRBV7-2 to TRBJ2-1; D is uncertain. V lost 5 bases to trimming and J lost 5 bases, with 16 bases between them. Per the germline V gene, CDR1 is SGHTA and CDR2 is FQGNSA. The CDR3 spans 15 residues. In nucleotides, the CDR3 is TGTGCCAGCAGCCCATGGGAAGGACCTAACAATGAGCAGTTCTTC. Its protein is CASSPWEGPNNEQFF.

The V gene is TRBV5-8, the J gene TRBJ2-7, with 7 bases that match TRBD2. This CDR3 is 16 amino acids long. J gave up 5 bases and V 4 bases, and 15 bases lay outside the gene matches. Germline V gene data show CDR1 as SGHTS and CDR2 as YDEGEE. The CDR3 here is CASSRIGIRGGHEQYF. As DNA, the CDR3 is TGTGCCAGCAGCCGAATCGGGATTCGGGGAGGGCACGAGCAGTACTTC.

The chain employs TRBV10-2 and TRBJ2-1, with 9 bases that match TRBD2. Germline-derived CDR1 and CDR2 are WSHSY and SAAADI. The J segment lost 6 bases and the V segment lost 10 bases, leaving 13 bases of the junction unmatched. This CDR3 spans 15 amino acids. CDR3 sequence: CATGNPSGNFNEQFF. The CDR3, as DNA: TGCGCCACCGGGAACCCTAGCGGGAACTTCAATGAGCAGTTCTTC.

This clone was seen many times. V is TRBV5-8 and J is TRBJ1-1; TRBD1 matches at 7 bases. The V gene end was trimmed by 4 bases and the J gene end by 0 bases; junction bases not matched to a gene: 12. In germline, CDR1 is SGHTS, CDR2 YDEGEE. The CDR3 is made up of 17 amino acids. The CDR3 DNA reads as TGTGCCAGCAGCGCCAACAGGGGCCACCCCATGAACACTGAAGCTTTCTTT. Translation gives CASSANRGHPMNTEAFF.

This clone was found a few times. The DNA is left out, because the CDR3 cannot be placed on it with certainty; the CDR3 is given as TCRdb lists it. The genes are TRBV13 and TRBJ2-3; the DNA was not used to check the table's D call, TRBD1. From its first to its last residue, the CDR3 has 15 amino acids. Germline assignment: CDR1 PRHDT and CDR2 FYEKMQ (reference sequence). CDR3 in amino acids: CASSFGPGSTDTQYF.

The chain has TRBV29-1 and TRBJ2-6; D unclear. V lost 8 bases and J lost 3, with 11 bases in between. CDR3 size: 13 residues. Germline loops: CDR1 SQVTM, CDR2 ANQGSEA. CDR3 sequence: CSISDGGANVLTF. The CDR3 DNA reads TGCAGCATATCGGACGGTGGGGCCAACGTCCTGACTTTC. The variable domain in full, completed from reference TRBV29-1 and TRBJ2-6, reads SAVISQKPSRDICQRGTSLTIQCQVDSQVTMMFWYRQQPGQSLTLIATANQGSEATYESGFVIDKFPISRPNLTFSTLTVSNMSPEDSSIYLCSISDGGANVLTFGAGSRLTVL.

The chain has TRBV29-1 and TRBJ1-5, with TRBD1 as a possible D gene (5 bases). The CDR3 is 12 amino acids. The V gene's germline CDR1 is SQVTM and CDR2 ANQGSEA. Between the trimmed V and J ends, which lost 6 bases and 1 base, there was a span of 7 bases. The CDR3 here is CSVQGSNQPQHF. The CDR3 DNA follows: TGCAGCGTGCAGGGAAGCAATCAGCCCCAGCATTTT.

The chain has TRBV30 and TRBJ2-5, with 7 bases identical to TRBD2. The CDR3 runs to 12 residues. V dropped 8 bases and J dropped 7; count of bases not matched to a gene: 10. Germline CDR1 GTSNPN, CDR2 SVGIG (reference sequence). The CDR3 DNA is TGTGCCCGGGGACCGCGCGGGGGGACCCAGTACTTC. Amino acids: CARGPRGGTQYF.

This clone showed up just a few times. J is TRBJ1-2 and V is TRBV7-2, with a possible D match to TRBD1 (5 bases). The CDR3 consists of 16 residues. Per the germline V gene, CDR1 is SGHTA and CDR2 is FQGNSA. V gave up 5 bases and J gave up 8 bases, with 24 bases separating them. In DNA form, the CDR3 reads TGTGCCAGCAGCCCCCAAGCTTGGACAATGGGTGAGGGCTACACCTTC. Amino acids: CASSPQAWTMGEGYTF.

The chain recombines TRBV19 with TRBJ1-5; the match to TRBD1 covers 7 bases. J gave up 4 bases and V 5 bases, and 8 bases lay outside the gene matches. CDR1 is LNHDA and CDR2 is SQIVND in the germline V gene (reference sequence). The CDR3 is 15 residues long. CDR3: CASSVGQVYNQPQHF. CDR3 nucleotides: TGTGCCAGTAGTGTCGGACAGGTCTATAATCAGCCCCAGCATTTT.

The rearrangement links TRBV5-6 to TRBJ2-1; D perhaps matches TRBD2 (6 bases). Germline lookup yields CDR1 SGHDT and CDR2 YYEEEE. The ends were cut back, 4 bases at V and 2 bases at J, with 16 bases in the middle. The CDR3 consists of 16 residues. CDR3 amino acids: CASSLRLGTAYNEQFF. The CDR3 nucleotides read TGTGCCAGCAGCCTACGACTAGGAACGGCCTACAATGAGCAGTTCTTC.

The chain combines TRBV11-2 with TRBJ2-1, with TRBD2 matching over 7 bases. The CDR3 is 16 amino acids. Unmatched junction bases numbered 4, after V lost 1 base and J lost 1 base. The germline V gene encodes CDR1 SGHAT and CDR2 FQNNGV. The CDR3 loop reads CASSLGSGTSYNEQFF. In nucleotides, the CDR3 is TGTGCCAGCAGCTTAGGGAGCGGGACTTCCTACAATGAGCAGTTCTTC.

Notes on this clone: The sample carries other DNA sequences with the same CDR3. The V and J genes are TRBV9 and TRBJ2-7; D is undetermined. This CDR3 region has 14 residues. V lost 2 bases and J 2 bases, leaving 11 bases between the germline ends. From germline, CDR1 is SGDLS and CDR2 YYNGEE. In nucleotides, the CDR3 is TGTGCCAGCAGCGTTTCCCCGGATACCTACGAGCAGTACTTC. The encoded protein is CASSVSPDTYEQYF.

The V and J genes are TRBV5-1 and TRBJ2-3; TRBD2 agrees at 10 bases. CDR1 and CDR2 from the germline V gene are SGHRS and YFSETQ. The CDR3 has 16 residues. V shed 0 bases and J 4 bases; nucleotides not matched to a gene: 5. The CDR3 region has the DNA TGCGCCAGCAGCTTGGGTAGCGGGAGGTTAGCAGATACGCAGTATTTT. Translating it yields CASSLGSGRLADTQYF.

The table lists this clone with many counts. The CDR3 sequence: CASSQHRGNTEAFF. The CDR3 DNA reads TGTGCCAGCAGTCAACACAGGGGGAACACTGAAGCTTTCTTT. The V call is TRBV6-5, the J call TRBJ1-1; 7 positions agree with TRBD1. Germline CDR1 MNHEY, CDR2 SVGAGI. The CDR3 loop spans 14 amino acids. V was clipped by 5 bases and J by 1 base; unmatched bases: 4.

The V gene is TRBV5-4, the J gene TRBJ2-3, with 7 bases aligning to TRBD2. The CDR3 is 16 residues long. After removal of 0 bases from V and 3 bases from J, the junction contained 7 bases not matched to a gene. Germline lookup yields CDR1 SGHNT and CDR2 YYREEE (reference sequence). CDR3 bases: TGTGCCAGCAGCTTGGCGGCAGCGGGAAGAACAGATACGCAGTATTTT. Its protein is CASSLAAAGRTDTQYF.

A few counts support this clone. This chain uses TRBV5-1 with TRBJ1-4; a weak D match, TRBD1 (5 bases). V lost 0 bases and J lost 10, with 22 bases in between. The CDR3 runs to 17 residues. Germline assignment: CDR1 SGHRS and CDR2 YFSETQ. The CDR3 DNA reads as TGCGCCAGCAGCTTGGACCTCAACGGACCGAAAAGGGGAAAACTGTTTTTT. This gives the protein CASSLDLNGPKRGKLFF.

The J gene is TRBJ2-5, the V gene TRBV5-1, with D maybe TRBD2 (7 bases). The CDR3 is 14 residues long. The V end was cut by 7 bases, the J end by 3 bases, with 16 bases between. Per the germline V gene, CDR1 is SGHRS and CDR2 is YFSETQ. DNA of the CDR3: TGCGCCAGCCGTACAGGGAGGGCGGAAGAGACCCAGTACTTC. Protein product: CASRTGRAEETQYF.

Many counts were recorded for this clone. This chain joins TRBV6-6 and TRBJ2-2; D unclear. The germline V gene encodes CDR1 MNHNY and CDR2 SVGAGI (reference sequence). Between the trimmed V and J ends, which lost 10 bases and 5 bases, there was a span of 8 bases. The CDR3 totals 11 residues. The CDR3 sequence: CATRRTGELFF. In DNA, the CDR3 is TGTGCCACCCGAAGAACCGGGGAGCTGTTTTTT.

For this clone: Other nucleotide sequences from this sample produce the same CDR3. The rearrangement links TRBV6-5 to TRBJ1-1; D call uncertain. CDR1 and CDR2 from the germline V gene are MNHEY and SVGAGI. V was pared by 0 bases and J by 1 base, with 3 bases between. The CDR3 consists of 13 residues. The CDR3 sequence is CASSYSRNTEAFF. For the CDR3, the DNA is TGTGCCAGCAGTTACTCGCGGAACACTGAAGCTTTCTTT.

This clone occurred once. V gene TRBV7-2 combines with J gene TRBJ2-3; the D is unclear. V dropped 4 bases and J dropped 2 bases, with 10 bases sitting between them. CDR1 is SGHTA and CDR2 is FQGNSA in the germline V gene. The CDR3 consists of 14 residues. CDR3 amino acids: CASSYASLTDTQYF. Written as DNA, the CDR3 is TGTGCCAGCAGCTACGCATCCCTCACAGATACGCAGTATTTT.